This TCR beta chain came from a study of cytomegalovirus exposure and HLA in healthy donors. Study-level background: Most genotyped donors, 75% to 85% of some 400, had Caucasian-associated genetic ancestry. Study-wide findings and caveats: Later on, a genetic analysis was performed. It linked a missense variant in DCLRE1C with V- and J-gene trimming of TCR beta.

The PCR made use of 60 Vbeta and 13 Jbeta primers. Clones were read by immunoSEQ multiplex PCR, and TCRdb kept only the in-frame ones, dropping some. The sample carries a few hundred thousand clones, 80% to 90% recorded once. Remarks on this clone: Its specificity is not known.

The germline gives CDR1 MNHEY, CDR2 SVGAGI. The CDR3 spans 15 residues. V lost 6 bases and J lost 1, with 13 bases in between. The chain is built from TRBV6-5 and TRBJ1-3; possibly TRBD1 for D (6 bases). This TCR derives from a man under 40 in good health and CMV-seronegative. The sample comprised PBMCs. This CDR3 reads CASRKVQGSGNTIYF. CDR3 coding DNA: TGTGCCAGCAGGAAAGTACAGGGATCTGGAAACACCATATATTTT.